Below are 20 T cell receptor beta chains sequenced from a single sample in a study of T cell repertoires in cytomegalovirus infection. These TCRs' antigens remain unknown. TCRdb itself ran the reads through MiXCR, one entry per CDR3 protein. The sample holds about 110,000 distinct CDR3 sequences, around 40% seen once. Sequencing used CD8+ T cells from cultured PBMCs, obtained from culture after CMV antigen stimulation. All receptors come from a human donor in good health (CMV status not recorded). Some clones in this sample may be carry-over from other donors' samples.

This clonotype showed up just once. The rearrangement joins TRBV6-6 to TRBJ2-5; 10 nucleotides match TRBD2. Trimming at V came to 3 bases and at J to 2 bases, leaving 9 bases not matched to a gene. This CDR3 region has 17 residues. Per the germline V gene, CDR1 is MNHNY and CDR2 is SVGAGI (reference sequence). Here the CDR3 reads CASSYPPSGGDQETQYF. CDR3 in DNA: TGTGCCAGCAGTTATCCCCCGAGCGGGGGGGATCAAGAGACCCAGTACTTC.

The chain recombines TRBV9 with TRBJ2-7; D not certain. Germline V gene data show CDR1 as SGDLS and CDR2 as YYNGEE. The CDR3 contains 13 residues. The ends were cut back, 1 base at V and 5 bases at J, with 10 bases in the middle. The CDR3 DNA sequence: TGTGCCAGCAGCGTAACAAGTGGGGACGAGCAGTACTTC. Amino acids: CASSVTSGDEQYF.

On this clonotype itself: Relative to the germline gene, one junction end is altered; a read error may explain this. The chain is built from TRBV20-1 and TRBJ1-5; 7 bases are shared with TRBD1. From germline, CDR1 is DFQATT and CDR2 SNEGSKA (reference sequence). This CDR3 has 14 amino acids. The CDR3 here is CSASPRQGNQAQHF. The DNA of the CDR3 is TGCAGTGCTAGTCCGAGACAGGGCAATCAGGCCCAGCATTTT.

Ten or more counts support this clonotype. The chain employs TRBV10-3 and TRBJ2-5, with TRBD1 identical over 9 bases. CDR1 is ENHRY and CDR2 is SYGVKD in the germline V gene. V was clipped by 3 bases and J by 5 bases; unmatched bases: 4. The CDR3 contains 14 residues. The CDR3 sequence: CAISDPGTGETQYF. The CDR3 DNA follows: TGTGCCATCAGTGATCCGGGGACAGGGGAGACCCAGTACTTC.

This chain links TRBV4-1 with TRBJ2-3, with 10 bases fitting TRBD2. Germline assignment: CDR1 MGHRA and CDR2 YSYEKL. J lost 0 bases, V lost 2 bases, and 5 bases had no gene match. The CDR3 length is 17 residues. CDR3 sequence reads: CASSQPTSGPSTDTQYF. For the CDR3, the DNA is TGCGCCAGCAGCCAACCGACTAGCGGGCCTAGCACAGATACGCAGTATTTT.

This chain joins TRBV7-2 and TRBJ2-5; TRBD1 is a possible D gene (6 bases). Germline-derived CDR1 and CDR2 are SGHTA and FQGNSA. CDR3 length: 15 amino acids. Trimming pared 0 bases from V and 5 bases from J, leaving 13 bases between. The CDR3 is CASSLAQGLLETQYF. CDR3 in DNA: TGTGCCAGCAGCTTAGCACAGGGATTGTTGGAGACCCAGTACTTC.

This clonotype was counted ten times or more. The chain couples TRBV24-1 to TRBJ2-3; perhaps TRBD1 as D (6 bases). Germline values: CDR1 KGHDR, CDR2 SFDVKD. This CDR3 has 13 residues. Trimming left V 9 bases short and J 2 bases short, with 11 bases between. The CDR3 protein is CATSRGFTDTQYF. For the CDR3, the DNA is TGTGCCACCTCCAGGGGATTCACAGATACGCAGTATTTT.

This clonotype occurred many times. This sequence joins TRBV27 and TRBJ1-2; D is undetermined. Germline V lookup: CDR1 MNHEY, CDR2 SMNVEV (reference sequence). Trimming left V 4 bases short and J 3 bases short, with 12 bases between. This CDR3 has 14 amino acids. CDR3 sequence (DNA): TGTGCCAGCAGTTCGGAGGGCGGATACTATGGCTACACCTTC. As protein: CASSSEGGYYGYTF.

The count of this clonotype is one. The CDR3 DNA reads as TGTGCCAGCTCACCACGAGGGGACAGGCTCGACACTGAAGCTTTCTTT. Translated: CASSPRGDRLDTEAFF. The chain has TRBV18 and TRBJ1-1; 8 nucleotides match TRBD1. The V and J ends lost 1 base and 3 bases, in that order; junction bases with no gene match: 7. The CDR3 runs 16 residues. Germline lookup yields CDR1 KGHSH and CDR2 LQKENI.

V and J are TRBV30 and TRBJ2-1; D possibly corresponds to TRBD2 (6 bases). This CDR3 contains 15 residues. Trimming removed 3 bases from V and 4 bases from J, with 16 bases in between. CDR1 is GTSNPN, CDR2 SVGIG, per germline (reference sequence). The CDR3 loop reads CAWRPIGGGYNEQFF. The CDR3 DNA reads TGTGCCTGGAGACCTATCGGGGGAGGATACAATGAGCAGTTCTTC.

The CDR3 sequence is CASRPELPGTSGGPNEQFF. In DNA, the CDR3 is TGTGCCAGCAGACCAGAATTACCGGGGACTAGCGGGGGACCCAATGAGCAGTTCTTC. The chain is built from TRBV12-3 or TRBV12-4 and TRBJ2-1, with TRBD2 matching 14 bases. V lost 6 bases to trimming and J lost 6 bases; unmatched junction nucleotides: 16. The CDR3 covers 19 residues.

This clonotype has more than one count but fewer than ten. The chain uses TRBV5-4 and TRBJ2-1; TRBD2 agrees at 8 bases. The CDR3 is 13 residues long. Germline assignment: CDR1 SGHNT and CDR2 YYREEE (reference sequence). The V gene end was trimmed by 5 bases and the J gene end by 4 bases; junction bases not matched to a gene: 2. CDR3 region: CASSERGYNEQFF. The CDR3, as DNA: TGTGCCAGCAGTGAGCGGGGGTACAATGAGCAGTTCTTC. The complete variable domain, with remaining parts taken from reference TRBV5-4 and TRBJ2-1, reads ETGVTQSPTHLIKTRGQQVTLRCSSQSGHNTVSWYQQALGQGPQFIFQYYREEENGRGNFPPRFSGLQFPNYSSELNVNALELDDSALYLCASSERGYNEQFFGPGTRLTVL.

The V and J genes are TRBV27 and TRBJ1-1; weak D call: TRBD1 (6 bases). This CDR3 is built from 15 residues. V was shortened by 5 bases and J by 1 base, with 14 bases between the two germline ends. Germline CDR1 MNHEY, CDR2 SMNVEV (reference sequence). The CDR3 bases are TGTGCCAGCAGTCCCCCGGGGGCAACGAACACTGAAGCTTTCTTT. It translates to CASSPPGATNTEAFF.

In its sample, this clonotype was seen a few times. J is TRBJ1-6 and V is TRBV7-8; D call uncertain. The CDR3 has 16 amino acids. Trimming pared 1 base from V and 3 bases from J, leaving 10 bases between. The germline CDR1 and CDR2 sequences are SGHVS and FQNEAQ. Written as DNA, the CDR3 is TGTGCCAGCAGCTTAGGAGGTCAGCTCTATAATTCACCCCTCCACTTT. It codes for CASSLGGQLYNSPLHF.

CDR3 nucleotides: TGTGCCAGCAGCCTAGGACTAGCGGGCACCCAAGAGACCCAGTACTTC. This codes for CASSLGLAGTQETQYF. The chain combines TRBV7-6 with TRBJ2-5; 11 bases fit TRBD2. Germline CDR1 is SGHVS and CDR2 is FNYEAQ. The CDR3 is made up of 16 amino acids. V shed 5 bases and J 1 base; nucleotides not matched to a gene: 6.

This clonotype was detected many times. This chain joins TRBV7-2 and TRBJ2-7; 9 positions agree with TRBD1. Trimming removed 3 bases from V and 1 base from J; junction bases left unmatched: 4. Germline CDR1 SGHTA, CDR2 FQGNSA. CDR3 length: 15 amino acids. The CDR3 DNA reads TGTGCCAGCAGCTTTGGACAGGGGTGGTCCTACGAGCAGTACTTC. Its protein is CASSFGQGWSYEQYF.

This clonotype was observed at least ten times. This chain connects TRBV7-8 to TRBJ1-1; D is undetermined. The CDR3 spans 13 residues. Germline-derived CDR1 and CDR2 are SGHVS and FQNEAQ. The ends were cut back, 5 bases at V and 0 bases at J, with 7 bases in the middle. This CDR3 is CASSLGMNTEAFF. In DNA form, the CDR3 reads TGTGCCAGCAGCCTCGGGATGAACACTGAAGCTTTCTTT.

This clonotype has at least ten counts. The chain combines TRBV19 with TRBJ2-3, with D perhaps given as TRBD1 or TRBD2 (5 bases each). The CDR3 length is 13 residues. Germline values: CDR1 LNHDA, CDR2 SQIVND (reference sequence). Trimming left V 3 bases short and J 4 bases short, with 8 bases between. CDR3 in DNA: TGTGCCAGTAGTATCGGGGCAGCAGATACGCAGTATTTT. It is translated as CASSIGAADTQYF. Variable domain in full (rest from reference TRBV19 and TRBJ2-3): DGGITQSPKYLFRKEGQNVTLSCEQNLNHDAMYWYRQDPGQGLRLIYYSQIVNDFQKGDIAEGYSVSREKKESFPLTVTSAQKNPTAFYLCASSIGAADTQYFGPGTRLTVL.

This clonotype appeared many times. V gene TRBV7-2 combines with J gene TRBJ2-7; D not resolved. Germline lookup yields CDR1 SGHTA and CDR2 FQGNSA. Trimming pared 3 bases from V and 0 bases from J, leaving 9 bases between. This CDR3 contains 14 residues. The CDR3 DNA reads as TGTGCCAGCAGCTTCGCCCCGGCCTCCTACGAGCAGTACTTC. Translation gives CASSFAPASYEQYF.

The CDR3 nucleotides read TGTGCCAGCAGTTACTTCTCTGGGGCCAACGTCCTGACTTTC. Amino acid sequence: CASSYFSGANVLTF. V usage is TRBV6-5 and J usage is TRBJ2-6; D is ambiguous. The V gene's germline CDR1 is MNHEY and CDR2 SVGAGI. Trimming removed 1 base from V and 0 bases from J, with 1 base in between. The CDR3 has 14 amino acids.